This is a list of T cell receptor beta chains from one sample in a study of T cells in Graves' hyperthyroidism and ophthalmopathy. TCRdb re-called the multiplex PCR reads with MiXCR, one entry per CDR3 protein. The sample lists approximately 740,000 distinct CDR3 sequences, approximately 15% seen once, with 10% in the top ten. The sequenced material came from blood. The receptors were sampled from a woman under 30 with Graves' hyperthyroidism. The CDR3 runs from the conserved cysteine through the conserved F or W. Only part of the rows carry a size: once, few, many, or a class if the clone is expanded.

V	J	size	CDR3
TRBV10-3	TRBJ2-1	.	CAISGRPGSGDYNEQFF
TRBV6-5	TRBJ2-1	many	CASSYDVDYSYNEQFF
TRBV6-5	TRBJ1-6	.	CASSSDSASPLHF
TRBV20-1	TRBJ2-1	many	CSALALSSYNEQFF
TRBV19	TRBJ1-2	.	CASRRTGSLYGYTF
TRBV19	TRBJ1-2	.	CASSIVGRQRNFYGYTF
TRBV5-6	TRBJ1-1	many	CASSLQWWQGMNTEAFF
TRBV7-8	TRBJ1-2	few	CASSWDISNYGYTF
TRBV11-2	TRBJ2-3	many	CASSLDRGFTDTQYF
TRBV30	TRBJ2-7	many	CAWRTSSYEQYF
TRBV19	TRBJ2-3	.	CASSIRQGKFTDTQYF
TRBV4-1	TRBJ2-2	.	CASSRRQENTGELFF
TRBV11-2	TRBJ2-1	many	CASSPRVGGDNEQFF
TRBV3-1	TRBJ1-1	many	CASSQARTGNTEAFF
TRBV5-1	TRBJ2-4	.	CASSNGPQRKGNSHWAKNIQYF
TRBV12-5	TRBJ2-3	many	CASGEGISTDTQYF
TRBV29-1	TRBJ2-7	few	CSVGDRGTSGRGKQYF
TRBV7-2	TRBJ2-7	.	CASSSTGDDEQYF
TRBV7-6	TRBJ2-5	few	CASSLTLNSGETQYF
TRBV7-9	TRBJ2-7	few	CASSPGQGRYGEQYF
TRBV12-3/TRBV12-4	TRBJ2-1	.	CASSFSPTGYNEQFF
TRBV12-3/TRBV12-4	TRBJ2-1	few	CASSRTIGLADYNEQFF
TRBV30	TRBJ2-2	many	CAWTSQLSEPGANTGELFF
TRBV24-1	TRBJ2-1	few	CATSDFKRGTSGPSSYNEQFF
TRBV9	TRBJ1-1	.	CASSPPLGQQNTEAFF
TRBV4-1	TRBJ2-1	few	CASSYHNEQFF
TRBV30	TRBJ1-5	.	CAWSPFFGWNQPQHF
TRBV5-1	TRBJ2-3	.	CASSSGTGGGDTQYF
TRBV28	TRBJ1-5	many	CASRQTGGSNQPQHF
TRBV7-3	TRBJ2-5	few	CASSLGTGALQETQYF
TRBV27	TRBJ2-2	.	CASSFRLLGGGGNTGELFF
TRBV2	TRBJ1-5	many	CASMGGDQPQHF
TRBV9	TRBJ1-2	.	CASSSRGAGYGYTF
TRBV28	TRBJ1-2	many	CASSTDYGYTF
TRBV25-1	TRBJ2-2	.	CASSGGGRGTGETGELFF
TRBV6-5	TRBJ2-7	many	CASSYSTASYEQYF
TRBV10-2	TRBJ1-1	few	CASSDQGGVTEAFF
TRBV7-9	TRBJ2-7	.	CASSVILVGGEQYF